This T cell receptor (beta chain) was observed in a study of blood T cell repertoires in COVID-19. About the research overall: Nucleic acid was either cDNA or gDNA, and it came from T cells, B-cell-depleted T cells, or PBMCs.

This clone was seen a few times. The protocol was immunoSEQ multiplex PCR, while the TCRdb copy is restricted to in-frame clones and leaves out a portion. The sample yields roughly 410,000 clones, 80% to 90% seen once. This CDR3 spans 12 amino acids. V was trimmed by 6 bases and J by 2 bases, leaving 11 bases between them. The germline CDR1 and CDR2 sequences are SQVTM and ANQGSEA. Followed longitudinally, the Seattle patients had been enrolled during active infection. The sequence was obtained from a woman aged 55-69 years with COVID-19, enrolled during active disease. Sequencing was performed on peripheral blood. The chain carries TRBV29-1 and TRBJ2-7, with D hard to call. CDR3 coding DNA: TGCAGCGTCACAACAGCAGCCTACGAGCAGTACTTC. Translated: CSVTTAAYEQYF.